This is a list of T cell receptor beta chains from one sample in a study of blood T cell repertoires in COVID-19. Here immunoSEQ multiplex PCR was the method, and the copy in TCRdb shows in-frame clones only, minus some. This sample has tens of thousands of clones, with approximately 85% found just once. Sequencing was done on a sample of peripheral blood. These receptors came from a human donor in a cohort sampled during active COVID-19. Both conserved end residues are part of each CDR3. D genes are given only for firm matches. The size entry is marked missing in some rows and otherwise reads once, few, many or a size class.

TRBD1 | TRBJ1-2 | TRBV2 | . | CASSSGQGNYGYTF | TGTGCCAGCAGCTCCGGACAGGGTAACTATGGCTACACCTTC
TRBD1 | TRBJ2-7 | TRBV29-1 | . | CSVVGQGLGWQYF | TGCAGCGTTGTAGGACAGGGATTAGGATGGCAGTACTTC
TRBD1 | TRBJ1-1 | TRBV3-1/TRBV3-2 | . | CASSTQGATEAFF | TGTGCCAGCAGCACCCAGGGGGCCACTGAAGCTTTCTTT
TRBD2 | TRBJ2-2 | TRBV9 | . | CASSVGDGAGANTGELFF | TGTGCCAGCAGCGTAGGGGACGGCGCGGGGGCGAACACCGGGGAGCTGTTTTTT
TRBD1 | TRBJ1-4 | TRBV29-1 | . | CSVTTGATNEKLFF | TGCAGCGTTACAACAGGGGCAACTAATGAAAAACTGTTTTTT
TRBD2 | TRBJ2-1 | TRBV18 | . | CASRTSGSNEQFF | TGTGCCAGTCGGACTAGCGGGAGTAATGAGCAGTTCTTC
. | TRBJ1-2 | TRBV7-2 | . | CASSLGGSYGYTF | TGTGCCAGCAGCTTGGGGGGAAGCTATGGCTACACCTTC
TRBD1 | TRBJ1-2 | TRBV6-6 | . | CASSQRQGSRYGYTF | TGTGCCAGCAGCCAGAGACAGGGGTCGAGATATGGCTACACCTTC
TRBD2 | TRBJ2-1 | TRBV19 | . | CASSIGLAGTYNEQFF | TGTGCCAGTAGTATCGGACTAGCGGGGACCTACAATGAGCAGTTCTTC
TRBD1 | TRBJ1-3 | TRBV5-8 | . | CASSLAGGGGNTIYF | TGTGCCAGCAGCTTGGCAGGGGGTGGTGGAAACACCATATATTTT
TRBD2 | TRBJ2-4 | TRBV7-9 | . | CASSTTWTSGLAKNIQYF | TGTGCCAGCAGCACAACCTGGACTAGCGGCTTAGCCAAAAACATTCAGTACTTC
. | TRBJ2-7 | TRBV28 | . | CASSLPPDRDWYEQYF | TGTGCCAGCAGTTTACCGCCCGACAGGGACTGGTACGAGCAGTACTTC
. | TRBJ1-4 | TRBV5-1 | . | CASSLTGTRAANEKLFF | TGCGCCAGCAGCTTGACAGGGACGAGGGCGGCTAATGAAAAACTGTTTTTT
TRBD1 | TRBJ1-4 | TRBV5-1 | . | CASSPDRETNEKLFF | TGCGCCAGCAGCCCTGACAGGGAGACGAATGAAAAACTGTTTTTT
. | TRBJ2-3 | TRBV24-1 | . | CATSEGGNADTQYF | TGTGCCACCAGTGAAGGCGGGAACGCAGATACGCAGTATTTT
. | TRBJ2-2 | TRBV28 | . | CASSFAGTNTGELFF | TGTGCCAGCAGTTTCGCAGGGACGAACACCGGGGAGCTGTTTTTT
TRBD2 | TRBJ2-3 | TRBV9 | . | CASSETSGGSADTQYF | TGTGCCAGCAGCGAGACTAGCGGGGGTTCTGCAGATACGCAGTATTTT
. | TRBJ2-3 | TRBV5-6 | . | CASRTSGLGTDTQYF | TGTGCCAGCAGGACCTCAGGGTTAGGCACAGATACGCAGTATTTT
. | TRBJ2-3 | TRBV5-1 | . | CASSLDWQGPYPDTQYF | TGCGCCAGCAGCTTGGACTGGCAGGGGCCATATCCGGATACGCAGTATTTT
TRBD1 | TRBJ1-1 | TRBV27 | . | CASSRGDRGSEAFF | TGTGCCAGCAGTCGTGGGGACAGGGGGTCTGAAGCTTTCTTT
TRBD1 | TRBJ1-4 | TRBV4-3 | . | CASSPGQVNEKLFF | TGCGCCAGCAGCCCGGGACAGGTGAATGAAAAACTGTTTTTT
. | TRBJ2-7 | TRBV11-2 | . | CASSHVRWGAYEQYF | TGTGCCAGCAGCCACGTAAGGTGGGGGGCCTACGAGCAGTACTTC
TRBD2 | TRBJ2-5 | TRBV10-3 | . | CAIMGLAGETQYF | TGTGCCATCATGGGACTAGCGGGGGAGACCCAGTACTTC
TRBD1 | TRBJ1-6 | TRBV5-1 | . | CASSLDGTGDSPLHF | TGCGCCAGCAGCTTGGATGGGACAGGGGATTCACCCCTCCACTTT
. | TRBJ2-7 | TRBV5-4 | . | CASSVAPLTYEQYF | TGTGCCAGCAGCGTCGCGCCCCTAACCTACGAGCAGTACTTC
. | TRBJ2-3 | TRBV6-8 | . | CASSYERDTQYF | TGTGCCAGCAGTTACGAGCGGGATACGCAGTATTTT
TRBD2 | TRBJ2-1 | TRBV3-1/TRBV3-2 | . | CASSPPLGLAMDEQFF | TGTGCCAGCAGCCCCCCCTTGGGACTAGCGATGGATGAGCAGTTCTTC
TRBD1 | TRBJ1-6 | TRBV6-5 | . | CASHARTGPSPLHF | TGTGCCAGTCATGCAAGGACAGGGCCGTCACCCCTCCACTTT
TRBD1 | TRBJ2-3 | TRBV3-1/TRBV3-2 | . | CASSHLGQGIDTQYF | TGTGCCAGCAGCCATCTAGGACAGGGGATAGATACGCAGTATTTT
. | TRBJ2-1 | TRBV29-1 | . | CSAPGQGINNEQFF | TGCAGCGCCCCGGGGCAGGGGATCAACAATGAGCAGTTCTTC
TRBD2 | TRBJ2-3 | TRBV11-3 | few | CASSLASGGAQYF | TGTGCCAGCAGCTTAGCAAGCGGGGGGGCCCAGTATTTT
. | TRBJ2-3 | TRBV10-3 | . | CASGQDLADTQYF | TGTGCCAGTGGACAAGATCTTGCGGATACGCAGTATTTT
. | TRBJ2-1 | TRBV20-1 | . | CSALPLNEQFF | TGCAGTGCACTACCTCTTAATGAGCAGTTCTTC
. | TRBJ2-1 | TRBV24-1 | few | CATSISNNEQFF | TGTGCCACCTCTATTAGTAACAATGAGCAGTTCTTC
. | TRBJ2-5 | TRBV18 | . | CASSKGLGQETQYF | TGTGCCAGCTCCAAGGGGCTCGGACAAGAGACCCAGTACTTC
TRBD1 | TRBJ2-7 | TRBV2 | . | CASTIDRGLNEQYF | TGTGCCAGCACCATAGACAGGGGGCTAAACGAGCAGTACTTC
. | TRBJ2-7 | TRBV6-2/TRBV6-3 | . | CASSYTRGGEQYF | TGTGCCAGCAGTTACACCAGGGGCGGGGAGCAGTACTTC
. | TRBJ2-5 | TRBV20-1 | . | CSASFRVSSAETQYF | TGCAGTGCTAGTTTTAGAGTGTCTAGCGCTGAGACCCAGTACTTC
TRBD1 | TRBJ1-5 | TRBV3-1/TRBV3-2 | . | CASNPGQGWNPFNSNQPQHF | TGTGCCAGCAACCCGGGACAGGGGTGGAATCCTTTTAATAGCAATCAGCCCCAGCATTTT
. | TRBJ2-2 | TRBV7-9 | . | CASSLHMQAGTGELFF | TGTGCCAGCAGCTTACATATGCAGGCGGGCACCGGGGAGCTGTTTTTT
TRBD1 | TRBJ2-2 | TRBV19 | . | CASSKGTGNTGELFF | TGTGCCAGTAGTAAGGGGACAGGGAATACCGGGGAGCTGTTTTTT
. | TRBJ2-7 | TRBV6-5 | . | CASSQNSYEQYF | TGTGCCAGCAGTCAGAACAGCTACGAGCAGTACTTC
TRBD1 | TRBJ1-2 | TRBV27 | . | CASRTLGQIYGYTF | TGTGCCAGCAGGACCCTGGGACAGATATATGGCTACACCTTC
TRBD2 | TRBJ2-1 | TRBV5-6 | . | CASHPGLAGDNEQFF | TGTGCCAGCCATCCCGGACTAGCGGGAGACAATGAGCAGTTCTTC
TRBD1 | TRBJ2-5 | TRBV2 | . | CASSGTGAPQETQYF | TGTGCCAGCAGTGGGACAGGAGCCCCTCAAGAGACCCAGTACTTC
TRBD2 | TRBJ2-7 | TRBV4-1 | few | CASSQGLAVIPYEQYF | TGCGCCAGCAGCCAGGGACTAGCGGTAATACCCTACGAGCAGTACTTC
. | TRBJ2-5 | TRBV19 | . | CASSMGRRGETQYF | TGTGCCAGTAGTATGGGGCGTAGGGGGGAGACCCAGTACTTC
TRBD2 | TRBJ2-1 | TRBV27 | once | CASIRTSGLNEQFF | TGTGCCAGCATCCGGACTAGCGGACTCAATGAGCAGTTCTTC
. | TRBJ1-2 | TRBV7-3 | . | CASSLGVGANYGYTF | TGTGCCAGCAGCTTAGGGGTGGGAGCTAACTATGGCTACACCTTC
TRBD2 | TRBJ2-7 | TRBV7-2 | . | CASSPTRGGQSEQYF | TGTGCCAGCAGCCCCACCCGGGGGGGCCAATCCGAGCAGTACTTC
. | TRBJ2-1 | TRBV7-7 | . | CASSLGWGDEQFF | TGTGCCAGCAGCTTAGGCTGGGGGGATGAGCAGTTCTTC
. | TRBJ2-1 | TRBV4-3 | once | CASSPGTQDYNEQFF | TGCGCCAGCAGCCCCGGGACACAAGACTACAATGAGCAGTTCTTC
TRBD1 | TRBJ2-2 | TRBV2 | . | CASTIQGAPGELFF | TGTGCCAGCACCATTCAGGGGGCGCCCGGGGAGCTGTTTTTT
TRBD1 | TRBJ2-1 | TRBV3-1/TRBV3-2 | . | CASSPRDRAYNEQFF | TGTGCCAGCAGCCCACGGGACAGGGCTTACAATGAGCAGTTCTTC
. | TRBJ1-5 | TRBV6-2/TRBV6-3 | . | CASSQWTNQPQHF | TGTGCCAGCAGTCAGTGGACAAATCAGCCCCAGCATTTT
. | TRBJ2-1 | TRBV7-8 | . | CASSLILNEQFF | TGTGCCAGCAGCCTAATACTGAATGAGCAGTTCTTC
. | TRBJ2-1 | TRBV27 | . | CASGSLTYGDNEQFF | TGTGCCAGCGGATCACTCACTTACGGGGACAATGAGCAGTTCTTC